This T cell receptor beta chain was profiled in a study of spatial heterogeneity in lung cancer. TCRdb reanalysed the 5' RACE reads using MiXCR and keeps one entry per CDR3 protein. The table shows about 21,000 distinct CDR3 sequences, with around 4.3% occurring only once. This clonotype has a count of ten or more. The time point is: sample taken at primary tumor resection. The donor group consisted of under 95 patients who had untreated, early-stage non-small cell lung cancer. Trimming removed 3 bases from V and 0 bases from J, with 8 bases in between. The germline V gene has CDR1 SGHRS and CDR2 YFSETQ. The CDR3 consists of 14 residues.

The sample in question was PBMCs, obtained at surgery. The V and J genes are TRBV5-1 and TRBJ2-3; D is possibly TRBD1 or TRBD2 (5 bases each). The origin of this receptor is a male donor with early-stage non-small cell lung cancer. CDR3 in DNA: TGCGCCAGCAGCTCCCGGGACAGCACAGATACGCAGTATTTT. This translates into CASSSRDSTDTQYF.